The next 16 T cell receptor beta chains were all read from a single sample in a study of cytomegalovirus exposure and HLA in healthy donors. This table comes from immunoSEQ multiplex PCR, and its TCRdb copy is limited to in-frame clones, with some not included. The sample gives 140,000 to 150,000 clones, about 94% of which show up once; less than 2% is in the top ten. The specimen was PBMCs. All receptors derive from a man between 18 and 35 years old in good health and CMV-seropositive.

This clone has more than one count but fewer than ten. The junction differs from germline at one of its ends, possibly a read error. The J gene is TRBJ2-7, the V gene TRBV11-1; D unresolved. The CDR3 has 11 amino acids. Germline CDR1 and CDR2: SGHAT and FQDESV (reference sequence). For the CDR3, the DNA is TGTGCCAGCAGCTCAAACTCCGATCTCCACTTC. This sequence encodes CASSSNSDLHF. Full variable domain (rest looked up from reference TRBV11-1 and TRBJ2-7): EAEVAQSPRYKITEKSQAVAFWCDPISGHATLYWYRQILGQGPELLVQFQDESVVDDSQLPKDRFSAERLKGVDSTLKIQPAELGDSAMYLCASSSNSDLHFGPGTRLTVT.

The V call is TRBV6-1, the J call TRBJ2-1; 10 bases line up with TRBD2. Per germline, CDR1 MNHNS and CDR2 SASEGT. The CDR3 is made up of 17 amino acids. J lost 6 bases, V lost 1 base, and 9 bases had no gene match. CDR3 sequence reads: CASSEEPSAGGINEQFF. CDR3 DNA sequence: TGTGCCAGCAGTGAAGAGCCGTCAGCGGGAGGGATCAATGAGCAGTTCTTC.

The chain links TRBV4-1 to TRBJ2-5, with 7 bases that match TRBD1. Trimming at V came to 3 bases and at J to 5 bases, leaving 9 bases not matched to a gene. This CDR3 spans 15 amino acids. CDR1 is MGHRA, CDR2 YSYEKL, per germline. CDR3 residues: CASSHRQGRWETQYF. The DNA for the CDR3 is TGCGCCAGCAGCCACAGACAGGGCCGGTGGGAGACCCAGTACTTC.

The chain is built from TRBV2 and TRBJ2-6, with 9 nucleotides matching TRBD1. Unmatched junction bases numbered 6, after V lost 6 bases and J lost 3 bases. From germline, CDR1 is SNHLY and CDR2 FYNNEI. This CDR3 contains 16 residues. For the CDR3, the DNA is TGTGCCAGCAGGGACAGGGGAGCTTTTGGGGCCAACGTCCTGACTTTC. This gives the protein CASRDRGAFGANVLTF.

The sample holds one count of this clone. This chain links TRBV18 with TRBJ2-5, with 11 positions matching TRBD2. The length of the CDR3 is 15 residues. Looked up from germline, CDR1 is KGHSH and CDR2 is LQKENI. The V and J ends lost 3 bases and 2 bases, in that order; junction bases with no gene match: 2. The DNA for the CDR3 is TGTGCCAGCTCACCGTGGACTAGCGGGCAAGAGACCCAGTACTTC. Translated, it gives CASSPWTSGQETQYF.

The chain uses TRBV5-6 and TRBJ2-2; D unclear. V gave up 2 bases and J gave up 6 bases, with 5 bases separating them. Germline V gene lookup returns CDR1 SGHDT and CDR2 YYEEEE. The CDR3 is 12 residues long. The CDR3 region is CASSFFSGELFF. The CDR3, as DNA: TGTGCCAGCAGCTTCTTTTCCGGGGAGCTGTTTTTT. The variable domain in full, with the rest retrieved from reference TRBV5-6 and TRBJ2-2, is DAGVTQSPTHLIKTRGQQVTLRCSPKSGHDTVSWYQQALGQGPQFIFQYYEEEERQRGNFPDRFSGHQFPNYSSELNVNALLLGDSALYLCASSFFSGELFFGEGSRLTVL.

The table lists this clone with a count of one. The V and J genes are TRBV19 and TRBJ2-7; 10 bases map to TRBD1. The ends lost 3 bases at V and 2 bases at J; junction bases unmatched: 4. The CDR3 loop spans 15 amino acids. In germline, CDR1 is LNHDA, CDR2 SQIVND (reference sequence). In DNA, the CDR3 is TGTGCCAGTAGTATTCAGGGACAGGGGACCTACGAGCAGTACTTC. It is translated as CASSIQGQGTYEQYF.

This sequence joins TRBV2 and TRBJ2-5; no firm D call. V lost 4 bases, J lost 4 bases, and 10 bases lay in between. Germline V gene lookup returns CDR1 SNHLY and CDR2 FYNNEI. The CDR3 has 13 residues. The CDR3 sequence is CASSGPGGETQYF. The CDR3 region has the DNA TGTGCCAGCAGTGGCCCCGGTGGAGAGACCCAGTACTTC.

The J gene is TRBJ2-3, the V gene TRBV5-5; D possibly corresponds to TRBD1 (6 bases). The CDR3 sequence is 11 residues long. Trimming took off 4 bases at V and 10 bases at J, with 10 bases between the two ends. Germline V lookup: CDR1 SGHKS, CDR2 YYEKEE (reference sequence). Here the CDR3 DNA reads TGTGCCAGCAGCCCCACAGGGTCGCAGTATTTT. This translates into CASSPTGSQYF. Full variable domain (remainder filled in from reference TRBV5-5 and TRBJ2-3): DAGVTQSPTHLIKTRGQQVTLRCSPISGHKSVSWYQQVLGQGPQFIFQYYEKEERGRGNFPDRFSARQFPNYSSELNVNALLLGDSALYLCASSPTGSQYFGPGTRLTVL.

The V gene is TRBV5-5, the J gene TRBJ1-2; 9 nucleotides agree with TRBD1. CDR1 and CDR2 from the germline V gene are SGHKS and YYEKEE (reference sequence). The length of the CDR3 is 13 residues. Trimming cost V 4 bases and J 7 bases; bases outside gene matches: 5. The CDR3 region has the DNA TGTGCCAGCAGCCGACAGGGGGTTGCTGGCTACACCTTC. As protein: CASSRQGVAGYTF.

The chain links TRBV11-2 to TRBJ2-6; the match to TRBD1 covers 8 bases. Trimming took 4 bases from V and 2 from J; bases not matched to a gene: 4. Germline CDR1 is SGHAT and CDR2 is FQNNGV. This CDR3 region has 16 residues. CDR3 in amino acids: CASSSTDRAGANVLTF. The CDR3, as DNA: TGTGCCAGCAGCTCTACGGACAGGGCTGGGGCCAACGTCCTGACTTTC.

The chain carries TRBV5-6 and TRBJ2-7; no clear D. The CDR3 runs 14 residues. Between the trimmed V and J ends, which lost 1 base and 6 bases, there was a span of 14 bases. Germline values: CDR1 SGHDT, CDR2 YYEEEE. CDR3 bases: TGTGCCAGCAGCTTGATGGGCCCTGGCCCCGAGCAGTACTTC. Protein product: CASSLMGPGPEQYF.

This chain connects TRBV7-2 to TRBJ2-1; 11 nucleotides agree with TRBD2. The V segment lost 4 bases and the J segment 6 bases; nucleotides outside the gene matches: 5. The CDR3 sequence is 15 residues long. The germline V gene has CDR1 SGHTA and CDR2 FQGNSA. The CDR3 spells CASSSRLAGSNEQFF. The CDR3 coding sequence is TGTGCCAGCAGCTCCCGACTAGCGGGAAGCAATGAGCAGTTCTTC.

The genes are TRBV27 and TRBJ1-6; D gene ambiguous. The V gene's germline CDR1 is MNHEY and CDR2 SMNVEV (reference sequence). V dropped 3 bases and J dropped 0 bases, with 12 bases sitting between them. The CDR3 totals 17 residues. CDR3 sequence reads: CASSFEGRSSYNSPLHF. The CDR3 DNA reads as TGTGCCAGCAGTTTTGAAGGGAGGAGCTCCTATAATTCACCCCTCCACTTT.

The rearrangement links TRBV27 to TRBJ1-1, with 7 positions matching TRBD1. Germline V gene lookup returns CDR1 MNHEY and CDR2 SMNVEV (reference sequence). The V gene end was trimmed by 8 bases and the J gene end by 8 bases; junction bases not matched to a gene: 14. The CDR3 has 14 residues. The CDR3 loop is CASLEGGSLGEAFF. The CDR3, as DNA: TGTGCCAGCCTAGAAGGGGGCAGTCTCGGAGAAGCTTTCTTT.

V usage is TRBV7-9 and J usage is TRBJ1-1, with D uncertain. CDR1 is SEHNR and CDR2 is FQNEAQ in the germline V gene (reference sequence). The CDR3 extends over 14 amino acids. V shed 7 bases and J shed 0 bases, with 12 bases lying between them. CDR3 sequence: CASIEVNLNTEAFF. The DNA for the CDR3 is TGTGCCAGCATAGAGGTGAACCTGAACACTGAAGCTTTCTTT.